This TCR beta chain came from a study of blood T cell repertoires in COVID-19. Study-wide context: Spain, Italy and the United States supplied samples that represented acute and convalescent COVID-19. T cells, B-cell-depleted T cells, or PBMCs provided the cDNA or gDNA that served as material.

This clone was recorded only once. As processed by the authors: Amplifying reference gene primers gave estimates of nucleated cell counts. Sequencing used immunoSEQ multiplex PCR; TCRdb keeps in-frame clones, though not all of them. V, J and clone size reflect that table, while D and trimming were determined from the DNA. The sample includes around 88,000 clones, 70% to 90% of them seen just once. The CDR3 length is 19 residues. V dropped 4 bases and J dropped 0 bases, with 20 bases sitting between them. CDR1 and CDR2 from the germline V gene are SGHRS and YFSETQ. The chain is built from TRBV5-1 and TRBJ2-6, with D possibly TRBD1 on 6 matching bases. The source material was peripheral blood. The origin of this receptor is a woman at least 80 years old with acute or convalescent COVID-19. The CDR3 loop reads CASSAREAGVLSGANVLTF. As DNA, the CDR3 is TGCGCCAGCAGCGCCCGCGAGGCAGGGGTCCTCTCTGGGGCCAACGTCCTGACTTTC.